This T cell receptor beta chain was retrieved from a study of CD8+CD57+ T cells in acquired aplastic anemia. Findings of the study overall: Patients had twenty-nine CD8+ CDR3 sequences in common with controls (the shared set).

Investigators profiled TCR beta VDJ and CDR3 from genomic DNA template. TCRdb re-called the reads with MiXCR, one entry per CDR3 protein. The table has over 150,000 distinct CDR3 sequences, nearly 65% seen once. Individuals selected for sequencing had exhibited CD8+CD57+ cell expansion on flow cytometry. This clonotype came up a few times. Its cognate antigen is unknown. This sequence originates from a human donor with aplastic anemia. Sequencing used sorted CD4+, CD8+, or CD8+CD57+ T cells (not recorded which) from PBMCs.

CDR3 loop: CASSWGSGTGELFF. The CDR3 region has the DNA TGTGCCAGCAGTTGGGGGTCTGGGACCGGGGAGCTGTTTTTT. The chain couples TRBV27 to TRBJ2-2; D might be TRBD1 or TRBD2, each matching 5 bases. The CDR3 has 14 residues. Germline CDR1 is MNHEY and CDR2 is SMNVEV (reference sequence). V shed 4 bases and J shed 5 bases, with 11 bases lying between them.